The 18 T cell receptor beta chains given below trace back to one sample, sequenced in a study of blood T cells in healthy people across ages. The second PCR ran about 6 to 12 cycles with a sample-barcoded 5' primer and J-beta primers. TCRdb fed the 5' RACE reads into MiXCR, producing one record per CDR3 protein. The sample records hundreds of thousands of distinct CDR3 sequences, under 45% being singletons. The sample comprised blood. The receptors originated from a man between 60 and 75 years old in good health.

This rearrangement joins TRBV7-2 to TRBJ2-1, with 12 bases aligning to TRBD1. V dropped 0 bases and J dropped 8; count of bases not matched to a gene: 8. In germline, CDR1 is SGHTA, CDR2 FQGNSA. This CDR3 has 17 amino acids. The CDR3 region is CASSLAGVGTGGDEQFF. The CDR3 coding sequence is TGTGCCAGCAGCTTAGCGGGTGTGGGGACAGGGGGCGATGAGCAGTTCTTC.

This chain joins TRBV30 and TRBJ2-3, with TRBD1 matching 8 bases. V shed 7 bases and J 4 bases; nucleotides not matched to a gene: 7. Germline V gives CDR1 GTSNPN, CDR2 SVGIG (reference sequence). The CDR3 runs 13 residues. The CDR3 loop is CAFGQGRADTQYF. CDR3 bases: TGTGCCTTCGGACAGGGTCGCGCAGATACGCAGTATTTT.

This clonotype was found a few times. The chain is built from TRBV20-1 and TRBJ2-5; 7 bases match TRBD1. The CDR3 loop spans 14 amino acids. From germline, CDR1 is DFQATT and CDR2 SNEGSKA (reference sequence). For the CDR3, the DNA is TGCAGCGCCTCCCGGGACAGATACCAAGAGACCCAGTACTTC. Its translation is CSASRDRYQETQYF.

This clonotype has a handful of counts. The V and J genes are TRBV6-2 or TRBV6-3 and TRBJ2-5; 8 bases align to TRBD1. CDR1 is MNHEY, CDR2 SVGEGT, per germline. After removal of 2 bases from V and 5 bases from J, the junction contained 10 bases not matched to a gene. The CDR3 runs 16 residues. CDR3 in amino acids: CASSYTGQGLGETQYF. CDR3 coding DNA: TGTGCCAGCAGTTACACCGGACAGGGCTTGGGGGAGACCCAGTACTTC.

V gene TRBV6-5 combines with J gene TRBJ2-5, with TRBD2 matching 9 bases. The CDR3 spans 15 residues. The germline gives CDR1 MNHEY, CDR2 SVGAGI. V trimming: 1 base; J trimming: 5 bases; junction bases outside the gene matches: 5. CDR3 amino acids: CASSYWAGGSETQYF. Written as DNA, the CDR3 is TGTGCCAGCAGTTACTGGGCGGGGGGGTCTGAGACCCAGTACTTC.

The chain has TRBV20-1 and TRBJ2-5, with 8 bases aligning to TRBD2. Germline V CDR1 and CDR2: DFQATT, SNEGSKA (reference sequence). The trim removed 3 bases at V and 5 bases at J, leaving 2 bases unmatched. The CDR3 extends over 12 amino acids. The CDR3 sequence is CSASPSGETQYF. In nucleotides, the CDR3 is TGCAGTGCTAGCCCTAGCGGGGAGACCCAGTACTTC.

This clonotype was seen once. The chain combines TRBV4-3 with TRBJ2-2; D may be TRBD2 (6 bases). The CDR3 totals 15 residues. Deletions cut 8 bases from V and 0 bases from J, with 13 bases between. Germline values: CDR1 LGHNA, CDR2 YSLEER. The CDR3 nucleotides read TGCGCCAGCGGAGCGGGTATCGCGAACACCGGGGAGCTGTTTTTT. Its protein product is CASGAGIANTGELFF.

The chain recombines TRBV6-2 or TRBV6-3 with TRBJ2-7; D might be TRBD2 (7 bases). CDR1 and CDR2 from the germline V gene are MNHEY and SVGEGT. The CDR3 is 15 residues long. The V end was cut by 2 bases, the J end by 7 bases, with 18 bases between. CDR3 loop: CASSYGGGINNEQYF. CDR3 DNA: TGTGCCAGCAGTTACGGGGGGGGCATCAACAATGAGCAGTACTTC.

This clonotype was found a few times. The chain is built from TRBV12-3 or TRBV12-4 and TRBJ2-3; D tentatively reads TRBD1 or TRBD2 (6 bases each). Between the trimmed V and J ends, which lost 3 bases and 2 bases, there was a span of 12 bases. The CDR3 has 15 amino acids. The CDR3: CASSLVGGYTDTQYF. The CDR3 DNA is TGTGCCAGCAGTTTGGTGGGGGGCTACACAGATACGCAGTATTTT.

This clonotype has just a few counts. This sequence joins TRBV4-1 and TRBJ2-5; a possible D gene is TRBD2 (6 bases). TRBJ2-7 matches the DNA end more closely, so the J call is doubtful. The CDR3 spans 18 residues. In germline, CDR1 is MGHRA, CDR2 YSYEKL. CDR3 sequence: CASSQIASGGELRYEQYF. CDR3 nucleotides: TGCGCCAGCAGCCAAATAGCCTCAGGAGGGGAATTACGCTACGAGCAGTACTTC.

This clonotype has a handful of counts. CDR3 in DNA: TGTGCCAGTAGAGCCGGGGTGAAAAACATTCAGTACTTC. This gives the protein CASRAGVKNIQYF. This chain uses TRBV19 with TRBJ2-4, with D maybe TRBD2 (5 bases). The ends were cut back, 6 bases at V and 4 bases at J, with 10 bases in the middle. The CDR3 consists of 13 residues. Germline V lookup: CDR1 LNHDA, CDR2 SQIVND (reference sequence). The full variable domain, completed using reference TRBV19 and TRBJ2-4, is DGGITQSPKYLFRKEGQNVTLSCEQNLNHDAMYWYRQDPGQGLRLIYYSQIVNDFQKGDIAEGYSVSREKKESFPLTVTSAQKNPTAFYLCASRAGVKNIQYFGAGTRLSVL.

The CDR3 DNA follows: TGTGCCAGCAGTTTAAAGGGCTTATTTTACGAGCAGTACTTC. Amino acid sequence: CASSLKGLFYEQYF. The chain carries TRBV28 and TRBJ2-5; no clear D. TRBJ2-7 explains the end of the DNA better; the J call may be wrong. This CDR3 spans 14 amino acids. In germline, CDR1 is MDHEN, CDR2 SYDVKM.

This rearrangement joins TRBV5-1 to TRBJ2-5; 10 nucleotides agree with TRBD2. With 3 bases clipped from V and 0 bases from J, the junction kept 8 bases outside the gene matches. CDR3 length equals 17 residues. Germline V gene lookup returns CDR1 SGHRS and CDR2 YFSETQ. CDR3 loop: CASSWWVLAGNQETQYF. CDR3 coding DNA: TGCGCCAGCAGCTGGTGGGTACTAGCGGGGAACCAAGAGACCCAGTACTTC.

This clonotype was seen only a few times. One end of the junction does not line up with germline, which may come from a read error. CDR3 region: CASSLGTVEAFF. The CDR3, as DNA: TGTGCCAGCAGCTTAGGGACAGTTGAAGCTTTCTTT. The rearrangement links TRBV12-3 or TRBV12-4 to TRBJ1-1; TRBD1 matches at 7 bases. This CDR3 contains 12 residues.

In this sample, this clonotype turned up a few times. J is TRBJ2-7 and V is TRBV18; D is uncertain. Germline V CDR1 and CDR2: KGHSH, LQKENI. Trimming pared 4 bases from V and 7 bases from J, leaving 11 bases between. The CDR3 loop spans 12 amino acids. Here the CDR3 reads CASSQVLGEQYF. The CDR3 DNA follows: TGTGCCAGCTCACAGGTATTGGGGGAGCAGTACTTC.

The J gene is TRBJ2-4, the V gene TRBV4-1; D gene unclear. The DNA end favors TRBJ2-7, so the J call may be wrong. The germline V gene encodes CDR1 MGHRA and CDR2 YSYEKL. This CDR3 spans 13 amino acids. The CDR3 bases are TGCGCCAGCAGCCCTAATGAAGCCTACGAGCAGTACTTC. This translates into CASSPNEAYEQYF.

The chain combines TRBV11-2 with TRBJ2-1; D not resolved. Germline CDR1 and CDR2: SGHAT and FQNNGV. The CDR3 length is 12 residues. V was clipped by 1 base and J by 13 bases, with 11 bases between them. CDR3 residues: CASSLGAKRQFF. In nucleotides, the CDR3 is TGTGCCAGCAGCTTAGGAGCGAAACGACAGTTCTTC.

The chain couples TRBV7-3 to TRBJ2-1, with D perhaps TRBD2 (7 bases). Trimming left V 2 bases short and J 6 bases short, with 11 bases between. Germline-derived CDR1 and CDR2 are SGHTA and FQGTGA. The CDR3 length is 14 residues. CDR3 DNA sequence: TGTGCCAGCAGCTTACTGGGGGGGGCCAATGAGCAGTTCTTC. Encoded protein: CASSLLGGANEQFF.